Presented here are 16 T cell receptor beta chains from one specimen sequenced in a study of cytomegalovirus exposure and HLA in healthy donors. PCR amplification relied on 60 Vbeta primers (plus 13 Jbeta primers). Libraries were prepared by immunoSEQ multiplex PCR; TCRdb keeps only in-frame clonotypes and omits some of them. The repertoire holds about 190,000 clones, with roughly 80% as singletons. Sequencing used PBMCs. The receptors derive from a man aged 45 to 65 in good health and CMV-seronegative.

The V call is TRBV28, the J call TRBJ1-4; 9 bases map to TRBD1. This CDR3 is 15 amino acids long. V trimming: 5 bases; J trimming: 7 bases; junction bases outside the gene matches: 8. Germline CDR1 and CDR2: MDHEN and SYDVKM. CDR3 in DNA: TGTGCCAGCAGTGAACAGGGGGCGCGGGGTGAAAAACTGTTTTTT. Its protein product is CASSEQGARGEKLFF.

J is TRBJ2-1 and V is TRBV4-1, with TRBD2 matching over 7 bases. The CDR3 covers 16 residues. The junction had 7 bases not matched to a gene; V was cut back by 0 bases and J by 5 bases. CDR1 and CDR2 (germline): MGHRA, YSYEKL. As DNA, the CDR3 is TGCGCCAGCAGCCAAGATATGGCGGGAGTTCACAATGAGCAGTTCTTC. This encodes CASSQDMAGVHNEQFF.

The rearrangement links TRBV7-3 to TRBJ2-5; 7 bases agree with TRBD1. V shed 4 bases, J shed 1 base, and the junction held 3 bases outside the gene matches. Per germline, CDR1 SGHTA and CDR2 FQGTGA. This CDR3 comprises 14 residues. CDR3 region: CASSSGQFQETQYF. As DNA, the CDR3 is TGTGCCAGCAGCTCGGGACAGTTCCAAGAGACCCAGTACTTC.

V gene TRBV20-1 combines with J gene TRBJ1-2; D call uncertain. The CDR3 consists of 11 residues. Trimming cost V 6 bases and J 4 bases, with 9 bases left between them. Germline V CDR1 and CDR2: DFQATT, SNEGSKA (reference sequence). The CDR3, as DNA: TGCAGTGCCGGAGAGGGCTATGGCTACACCTTC. Residues: CSAGEGYGYTF.

This chain joins TRBV6-1 and TRBJ2-3; D remains unclear. The CDR3 runs to 14 residues. V shed 8 bases and J shed 6 bases, with 18 bases lying between them. The germline V gene encodes CDR1 MNHNS and CDR2 SASEGT. CDR3 region: CASRIVVSSDTQYF. The CDR3 DNA is TGTGCCAGCCGAATCGTGGTAAGCTCGGATACGCAGTATTTT.

The V call is TRBV10-1, the J call TRBJ1-5, with 9 bases matching TRBD1. Germline V gene sequence: CDR1 WNHNN, CDR2 SYGVQD (reference sequence). Germline trimming cut 1 base from V and 0 bases from J; bases unmatched to any gene: 4. The CDR3 totals 17 residues. CDR3 protein: CASSEWGTGYSNQPQHF. CDR3 in DNA: TGCGCCAGCAGTGAGTGGGGGACAGGGTATAGCAATCAGCCCCAGCATTTT.

The rearrangement joins TRBV30 to TRBJ1-1; D uncertain. V lost 2 bases to trimming and J lost 5 bases, with 15 bases between them. CDR3 length: 14 residues. Germline CDR1 reads GTSNPN; CDR2 reads SVGIG (reference sequence). DNA for the CDR3: TGTGCCTGGAGTCCCCGACGGGCGGGTACTGAAGCTTTCTTT. Protein sequence: CAWSPRRAGTEAFF.

The chain uses TRBV19 and TRBJ2-7; maybe TRBD1 (6 bases). Germline V gene sequence: CDR1 LNHDA, CDR2 SQIVND (reference sequence). This CDR3 is 14 amino acids long. The ends were cut back, 8 bases at V and 0 bases at J, with 14 bases in the middle. Written as DNA, the CDR3 is TGTGCCAGTCGTCGGACAGCCAGCTCCTACGAGCAGTACTTC. The encoded protein is CASRRTASSYEQYF.

This chain connects TRBV5-5 to TRBJ2-2; 9 bases map to TRBD1. The CDR3 runs 20 residues. V trimming: 4 bases; J trimming: 1 base; junction bases outside the gene matches: 17. Per the germline V gene, CDR1 is SGHKS and CDR2 is YYEKEE (reference sequence). The CDR3, as DNA: TGTGCCAGCAGCCAGCGGCAACCGGGACAGGGATTTGTGAACACCGGGGAGCTGTTTTTT. It encodes CASSQRQPGQGFVNTGELFF. The complete variable domain, with remaining parts taken from reference TRBV5-5 and TRBJ2-2, reads DAGVTQSPTHLIKTRGQQVTLRCSPISGHKSVSWYQQVLGQGPQFIFQYYEKEERGRGNFPDRFSARQFPNYSSELNVNALLLGDSALYLCASSQRQPGQGFVNTGELFFGEGSRLTVL.

The rearrangement uses TRBV7-2 and TRBJ1-6, with D possibly matching TRBD1 (6 bases). Germline V gene data show CDR1 as SGHTA and CDR2 as FQGNSA. The CDR3 length is 15 residues. V was cut by 5 bases and J by 8 bases, with 16 bases left in between. CDR3 in amino acids: CASSPTGPRHSPLHF. The DNA for the CDR3 is TGTGCCAGCAGCCCCACAGGGCCGCGGCATTCACCCCTCCACTTT.

V is TRBV7-3 and J is TRBJ1-1, with 9 bases lining up with TRBD1. The CDR3 runs to 16 residues. The germline CDR1 and CDR2 sequences are SGHTA and FQGTGA. Germline trimming cut 1 base from V and 5 bases from J; bases unmatched to any gene: 8. CDR3 DNA: TGTGCCAGCAGCTTAAGCCCCACGACAGGGGGGACTGAAGCTTTCTTT. Protein: CASSLSPTTGGTEAFF. The variable domain in full, completed from reference TRBV7-3 and TRBJ1-1, reads GAGVSQTPSNKVTEKGKYVELRCDPISGHTALYWYRQSLGQGPEFLIYFQGTGAADDSGLPNDRFFAVRPEGSVSTLKIQRTERGDSAVYLCASSLSPTTGGTEAFFGQGTRLTVV.

In its sample, this clone was seen a few times. The junction differs from germline at one of its ends, possibly a read error. V usage is TRBV7-9 and J usage is TRBJ2-1, with a weak D call TRBD2 (7 bases). There are 14 residues in the CDR3. Germline loops: CDR1 SEHNR, CDR2 FQNEAQ (reference sequence). Here the CDR3 DNA reads TGTTCCAGCAGCTTAGGGGGGGGGTACAATGAGCAGTTCTTC. Translating gives CSSSLGGGYNEQFF. Supplemented by reference TRBV7-9 and TRBJ2-1, the full variable domain reads DTGVSQNPRHKITKRGQNVTFRCDPISEHNRLYWYRQTLGQGPEFLTYFQNEAQLEKSRLLSDRFSAERPKGSFSTLEIQRTEQGDSAMYLCSSSLGGGYNEQFFGPGTRLTVL.

This chain links TRBV6-5 with TRBJ2-7; D not certain. The V end lost 4 bases, the J end lost 3 bases, and 13 bases lay between the germline ends. This CDR3 region has 14 residues. The germline V gene encodes CDR1 MNHEY and CDR2 SVGAGI. CDR3 bases: TGTGCCAGCAGTTCTTTTTCTAGATACTACGAGCAGTACTTC. Translation: CASSSFSRYYEQYF.

The chain uses TRBV11-2 and TRBJ1-4; the match to TRBD1 covers 7 bases. V was pared by 5 bases and J by 7 bases, with 13 bases of the junction left unmatched. The CDR3 has 16 residues. Germline assignment: CDR1 SGHAT and CDR2 FQNNGV. This chain's CDR3 is CASSTKLTGLGEKLFF. In DNA form, the CDR3 reads TGTGCCAGCAGCACCAAACTGACAGGGTTGGGTGAAAAACTGTTTTTT.

The CDR3 DNA reads TGTGCCAGCAGCTTAGGTCAGGGCTATGGCTACACCTTC. It codes for CASSLGQGYGYTF. V usage is TRBV7-8 and J usage is TRBJ1-2; maybe TRBD1 (5 bases). Looked up from germline, CDR1 is SGHVS and CDR2 is FQNEAQ. With 1 base removed from V and 4 bases from J, the gap between germline ends came to 7 bases. The CDR3 spans 13 residues.

V and J are TRBV5-4 and TRBJ2-3; D uncertain. Germline V gives CDR1 SGHNT, CDR2 YYREEE (reference sequence). This CDR3 comprises 12 residues. The V gene lost 0 bases and the J gene lost 14 bases, with 13 bases spanning the gap. The CDR3 DNA follows: TGTGCCAGCAGCTTGGACCGGGTAGGTTTGTATTTT. It is translated as CASSLDRVGLYF. The whole variable domain, filled in from reference TRBV5-4 and TRBJ2-3, reads ETGVTQSPTHLIKTRGQQVTLRCSSQSGHNTVSWYQQALGQGPQFIFQYYREEENGRGNFPPRFSGLQFPNYSSELNVNALELDDSALYLCASSLDRVGLYFGPGTRLTVL.